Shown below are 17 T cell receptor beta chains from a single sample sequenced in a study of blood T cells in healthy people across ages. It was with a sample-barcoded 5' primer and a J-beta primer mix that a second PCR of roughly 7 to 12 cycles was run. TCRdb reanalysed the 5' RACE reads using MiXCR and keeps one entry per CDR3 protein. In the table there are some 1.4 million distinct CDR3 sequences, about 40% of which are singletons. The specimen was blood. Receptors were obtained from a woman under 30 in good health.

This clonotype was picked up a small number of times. The CDR3 DNA is TGTGCCAGCAGCTTATTAGGGCAAAACACTGAAGCTTTCTTT. Translation: CASSLLGQNTEAFF. The chain carries TRBV13 and TRBJ1-1; D is undetermined. The CDR3 has 14 amino acids. Trimming pared 2 bases from V and 2 bases from J, leaving 9 bases between. Germline V CDR1 and CDR2: PRHDT, FYEKMQ (reference sequence).

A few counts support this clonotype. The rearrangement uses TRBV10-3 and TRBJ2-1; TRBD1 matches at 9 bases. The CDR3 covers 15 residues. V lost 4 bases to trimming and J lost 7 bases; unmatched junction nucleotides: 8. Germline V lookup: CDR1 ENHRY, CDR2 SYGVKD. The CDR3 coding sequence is TGTGCCATCAGTGGAGGACAGGGGCTGGGAAATGAGCAGTTCTTC. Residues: CAISGGQGLGNEQFF.

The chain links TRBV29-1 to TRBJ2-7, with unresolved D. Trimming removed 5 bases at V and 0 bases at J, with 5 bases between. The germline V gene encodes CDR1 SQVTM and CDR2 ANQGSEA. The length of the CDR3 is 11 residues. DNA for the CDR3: TGCAGCGTTAGGATCTCCTACGAGCAGTACTTC. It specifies CSVRISYEQYF.

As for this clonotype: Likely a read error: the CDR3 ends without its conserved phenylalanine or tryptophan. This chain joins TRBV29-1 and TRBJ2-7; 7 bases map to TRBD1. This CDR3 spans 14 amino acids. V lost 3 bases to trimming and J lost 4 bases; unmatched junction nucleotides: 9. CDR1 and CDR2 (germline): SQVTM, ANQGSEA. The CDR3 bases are TGCAGCGTTGATCAAGGGGGCGCTGGGTACGAGCAGTACTTA. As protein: CSVDQGGAGYEQYL.

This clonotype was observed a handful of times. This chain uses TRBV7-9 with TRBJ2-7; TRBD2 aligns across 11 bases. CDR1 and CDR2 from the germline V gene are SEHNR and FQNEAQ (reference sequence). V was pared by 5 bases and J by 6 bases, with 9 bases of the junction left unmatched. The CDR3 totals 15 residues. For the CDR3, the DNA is TGTGCCAGCAGCCCAAAACTAGCGGGAGTAGGCGAGCAGTACTTC. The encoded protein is CASSPKLAGVGEQYF.

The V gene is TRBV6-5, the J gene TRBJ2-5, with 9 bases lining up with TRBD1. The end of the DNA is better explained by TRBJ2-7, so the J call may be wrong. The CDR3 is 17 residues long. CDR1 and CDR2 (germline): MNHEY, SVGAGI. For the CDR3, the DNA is TGTGCCAGCAGTTACTCCTCACCGGACAGGGGTCGCAACGAGCAGTACTTC. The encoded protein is CASSYSSPDRGRNEQYF.

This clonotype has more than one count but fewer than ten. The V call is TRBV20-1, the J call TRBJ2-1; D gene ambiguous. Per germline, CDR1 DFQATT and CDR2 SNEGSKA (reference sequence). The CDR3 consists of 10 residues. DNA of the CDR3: TGCAGAAGGACGGGCAATGAGCAGTTCTTC. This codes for CRRTGNEQFF.

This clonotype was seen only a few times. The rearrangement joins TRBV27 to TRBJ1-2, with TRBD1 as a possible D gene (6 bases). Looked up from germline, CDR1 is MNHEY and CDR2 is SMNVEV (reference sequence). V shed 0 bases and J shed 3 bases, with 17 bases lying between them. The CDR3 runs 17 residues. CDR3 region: CASSLSVIDRFDYGYTF. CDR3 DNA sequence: TGTGCCAGCAGTTTATCGGTGATAGACAGGTTTGACTATGGCTACACCTTC.

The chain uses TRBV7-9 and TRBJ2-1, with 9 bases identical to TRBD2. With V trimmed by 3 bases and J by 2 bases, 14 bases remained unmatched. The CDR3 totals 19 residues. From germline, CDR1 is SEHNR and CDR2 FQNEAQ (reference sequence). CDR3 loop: CASSFAEREVLVPYNEQFF. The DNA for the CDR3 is TGTGCCAGCAGCTTCGCGGAGCGGGAGGTGCTAGTGCCCTACAATGAGCAGTTCTTC.

The chain's CDR3 is CASSLRWGRAEAFF. In nucleotides, the CDR3 is TGTGCCAGCAGTCTTAGGTGGGGGAGGGCTGAAGCTTTCTTT. V and J are TRBV6-5 and TRBJ1-1; TRBD1 is a possible D gene (5 bases). The CDR3 totals 14 residues. Trimming took off 5 bases at V and 6 bases at J, with 16 bases between the two ends. CDR1 MNHEY and CDR2 SVGAGI come from the germline V gene.

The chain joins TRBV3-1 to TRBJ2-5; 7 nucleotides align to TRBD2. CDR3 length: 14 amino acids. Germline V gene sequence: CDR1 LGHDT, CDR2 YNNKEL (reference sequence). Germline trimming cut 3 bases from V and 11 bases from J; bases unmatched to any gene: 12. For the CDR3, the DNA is TGTGCCAGCAGCCACGGCGGGAGACTTAATGAGCAGTACTTC. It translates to CASSHGGRLNEQYF.

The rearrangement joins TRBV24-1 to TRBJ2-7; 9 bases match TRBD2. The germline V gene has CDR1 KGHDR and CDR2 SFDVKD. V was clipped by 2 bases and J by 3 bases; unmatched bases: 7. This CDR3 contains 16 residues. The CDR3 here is CATSDSRSGSGYEQYF. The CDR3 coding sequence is TGTGCCACCAGTGATTCTCGTAGCGGGAGCGGCTACGAGCAGTACTTC.

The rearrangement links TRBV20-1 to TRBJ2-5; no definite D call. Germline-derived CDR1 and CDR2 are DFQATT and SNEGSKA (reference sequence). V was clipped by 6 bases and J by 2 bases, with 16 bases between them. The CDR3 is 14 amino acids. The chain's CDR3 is CSASTRRRQETQYF. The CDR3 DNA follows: TGCAGTGCCTCGACGAGGAGAAGACAAGAGACCCAGTACTTC.

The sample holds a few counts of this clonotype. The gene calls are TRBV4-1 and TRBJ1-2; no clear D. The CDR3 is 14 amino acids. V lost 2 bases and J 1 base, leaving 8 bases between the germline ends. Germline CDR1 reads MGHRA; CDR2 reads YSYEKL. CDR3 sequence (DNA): TGCGCCAGCAGCCAACGGGCTGATAACTATGGCTACACCTTC. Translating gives CASSQRADNYGYTF.

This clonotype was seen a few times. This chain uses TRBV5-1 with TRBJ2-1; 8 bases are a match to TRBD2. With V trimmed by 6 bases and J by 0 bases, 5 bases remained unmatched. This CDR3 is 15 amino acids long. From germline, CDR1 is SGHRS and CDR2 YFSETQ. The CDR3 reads CASKVAGNSYNEQFF. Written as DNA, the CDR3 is TGCGCCAGCAAAGTAGCGGGAAACTCCTACAATGAGCAGTTCTTC.

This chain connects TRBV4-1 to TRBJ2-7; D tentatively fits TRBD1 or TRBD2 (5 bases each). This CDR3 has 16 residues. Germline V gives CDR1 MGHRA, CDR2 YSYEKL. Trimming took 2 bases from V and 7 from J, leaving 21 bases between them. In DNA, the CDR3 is TGCGCCAGCAGCCAAATTTATCGGGGCTCGGGCAATGAGCAGTACTTC. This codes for CASSQIYRGSGNEQYF.

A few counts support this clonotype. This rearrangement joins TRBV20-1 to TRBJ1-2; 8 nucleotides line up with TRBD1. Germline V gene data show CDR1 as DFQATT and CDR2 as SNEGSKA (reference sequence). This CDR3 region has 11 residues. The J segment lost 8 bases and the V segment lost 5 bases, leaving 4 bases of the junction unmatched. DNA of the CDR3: TGCAGTGCTCCTAGACAGGGGGGCTACACCTTC. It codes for CSAPRQGGYTF.